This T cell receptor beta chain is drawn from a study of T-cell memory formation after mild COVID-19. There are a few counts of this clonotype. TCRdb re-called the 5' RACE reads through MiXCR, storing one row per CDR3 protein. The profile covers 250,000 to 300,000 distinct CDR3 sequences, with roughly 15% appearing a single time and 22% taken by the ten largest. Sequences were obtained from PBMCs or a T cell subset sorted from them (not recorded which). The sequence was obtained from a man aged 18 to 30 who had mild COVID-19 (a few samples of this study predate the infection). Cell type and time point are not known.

The CDR3 DNA sequence: TGTGCCACCAGTGTCTCTCGGGCAGGGATGGAGACCCAGTACTTC. Protein: CATSVSRAGMETQYF. The rearrangement links TRBV24-1 to TRBJ2-5; D might be TRBD1 (5 bases). The CDR3 has 15 amino acids. Germline V gene sequence: CDR1 KGHDR, CDR2 SFDVKD. The germline V and J ends were trimmed by 5 bases and 5 bases, with 17 bases remaining between them.